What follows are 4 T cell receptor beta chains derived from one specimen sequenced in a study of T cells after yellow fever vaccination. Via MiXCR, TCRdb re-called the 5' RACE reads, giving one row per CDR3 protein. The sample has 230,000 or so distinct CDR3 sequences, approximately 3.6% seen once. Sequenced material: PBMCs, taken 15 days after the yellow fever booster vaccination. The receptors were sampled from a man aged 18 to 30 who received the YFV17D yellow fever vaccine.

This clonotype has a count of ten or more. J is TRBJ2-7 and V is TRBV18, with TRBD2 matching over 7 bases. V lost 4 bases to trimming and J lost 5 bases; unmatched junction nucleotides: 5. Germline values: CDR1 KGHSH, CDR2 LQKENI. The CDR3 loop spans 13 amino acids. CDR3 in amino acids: CASSQGGWNEQYV. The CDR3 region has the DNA TGTGCCAGCTCACAGGGAGGGTGGAACGAGCAGTACGTC.

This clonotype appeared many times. CDR3 bases: TGCAGTAGCCGCCGGGACAGGGGGTCGTGGGAGACCCAGTACTTC. Amino acid sequence: CSSRRDRGSWETQYF. This chain connects TRBV20-1 to TRBJ2-5; TRBD1 agrees at 11 bases. V gave up 8 bases and J gave up 5 bases; unmatched junction bases: 13. From germline, CDR1 is DFQATT and CDR2 SNEGSKA (reference sequence). The CDR3 has 15 residues.

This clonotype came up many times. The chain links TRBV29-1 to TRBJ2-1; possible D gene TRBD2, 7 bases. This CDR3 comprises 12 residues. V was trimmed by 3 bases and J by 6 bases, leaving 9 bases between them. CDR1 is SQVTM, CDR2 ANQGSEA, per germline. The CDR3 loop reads CSVEGGGNEQFF. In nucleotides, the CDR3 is TGCAGCGTTGAGGGAGGGGGCAATGAGCAGTTCTTC.

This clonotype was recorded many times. CDR3 residues: CSAQPSGLATYEQYF. The DNA of the CDR3 is TGCAGTGCCCAGCCTAGCGGACTAGCAACCTACGAGCAGTACTTC. V is TRBV20-1 and J is TRBJ2-7; 8 nucleotides align to TRBD2. Trimming at V came to 6 bases and at J to 2 bases, leaving 12 bases not matched to a gene. This CDR3 comprises 15 residues. CDR1 DFQATT and CDR2 SNEGSKA come from the germline V gene (reference sequence).